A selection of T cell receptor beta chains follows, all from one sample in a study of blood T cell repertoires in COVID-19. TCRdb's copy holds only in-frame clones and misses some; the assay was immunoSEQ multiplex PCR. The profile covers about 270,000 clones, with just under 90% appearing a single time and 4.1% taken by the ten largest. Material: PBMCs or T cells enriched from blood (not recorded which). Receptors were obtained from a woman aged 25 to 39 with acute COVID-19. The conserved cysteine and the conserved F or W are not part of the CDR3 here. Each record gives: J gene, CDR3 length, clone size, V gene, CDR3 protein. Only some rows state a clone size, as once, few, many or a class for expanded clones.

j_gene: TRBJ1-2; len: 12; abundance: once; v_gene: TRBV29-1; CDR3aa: SDLRTRADYGYT
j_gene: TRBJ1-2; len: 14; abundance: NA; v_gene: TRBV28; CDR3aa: ASSLGGSGENYGYT
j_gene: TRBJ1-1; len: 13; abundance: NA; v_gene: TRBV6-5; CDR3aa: ASSFIAGGDTEAF
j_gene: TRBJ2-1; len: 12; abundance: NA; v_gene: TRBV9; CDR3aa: ASSVALAVNEQF
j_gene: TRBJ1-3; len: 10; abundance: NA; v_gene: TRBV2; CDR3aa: ASRSAGNTIY
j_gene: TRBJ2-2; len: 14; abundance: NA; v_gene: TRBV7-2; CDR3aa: ASSLVGGAGTGELF
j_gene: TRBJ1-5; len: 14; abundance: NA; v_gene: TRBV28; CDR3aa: ASRVRGQGPNQPQH
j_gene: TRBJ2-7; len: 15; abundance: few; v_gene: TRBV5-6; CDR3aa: ASSPIKSGSPTYEQY
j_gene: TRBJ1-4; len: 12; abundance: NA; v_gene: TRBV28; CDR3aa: ASSSTTTNEKLF
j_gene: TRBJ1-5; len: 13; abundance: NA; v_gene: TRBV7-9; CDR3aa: ASSVGGQGSQPQH
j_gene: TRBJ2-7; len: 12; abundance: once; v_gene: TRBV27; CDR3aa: ASSLSAAAYEQY
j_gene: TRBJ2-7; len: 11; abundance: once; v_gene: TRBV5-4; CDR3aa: ASSRDRPYEQY
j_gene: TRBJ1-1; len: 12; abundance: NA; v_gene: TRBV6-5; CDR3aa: ASSYTRDFTEAF
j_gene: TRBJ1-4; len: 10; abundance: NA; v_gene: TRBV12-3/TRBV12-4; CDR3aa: ASSFGREKLF
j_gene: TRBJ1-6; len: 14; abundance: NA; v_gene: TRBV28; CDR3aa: ASSLGPDIGNSPLH
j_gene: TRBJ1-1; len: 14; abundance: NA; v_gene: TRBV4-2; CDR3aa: ASSQDPTGPNTEAF
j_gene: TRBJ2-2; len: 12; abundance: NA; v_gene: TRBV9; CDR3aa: ASSVVLETGELF
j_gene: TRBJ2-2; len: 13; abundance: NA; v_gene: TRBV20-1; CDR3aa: SASDRGHGTGELF
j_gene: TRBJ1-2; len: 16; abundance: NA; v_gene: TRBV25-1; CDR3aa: ASSESGVGHLIAGGYT
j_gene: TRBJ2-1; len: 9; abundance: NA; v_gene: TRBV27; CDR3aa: ASSYYRQQF
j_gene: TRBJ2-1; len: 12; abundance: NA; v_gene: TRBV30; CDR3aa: AWRIAGGTNEQF
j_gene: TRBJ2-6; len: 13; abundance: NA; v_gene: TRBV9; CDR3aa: ASTVGGAGANVLT
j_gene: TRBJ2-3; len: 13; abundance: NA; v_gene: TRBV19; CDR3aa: ASRAGQLYTDTQY
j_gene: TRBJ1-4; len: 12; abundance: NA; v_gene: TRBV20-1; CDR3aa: SASSQMPNEKLF
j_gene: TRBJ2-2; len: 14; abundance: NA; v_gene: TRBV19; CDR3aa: ASSIDGAGAAGELF
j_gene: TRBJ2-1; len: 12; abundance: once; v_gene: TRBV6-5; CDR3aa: ASTRGQGAYEQF
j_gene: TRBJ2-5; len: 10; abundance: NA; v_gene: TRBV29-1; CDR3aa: SVSLSQETQY
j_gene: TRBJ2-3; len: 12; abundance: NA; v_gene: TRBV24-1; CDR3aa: ATSGITGTDTQY
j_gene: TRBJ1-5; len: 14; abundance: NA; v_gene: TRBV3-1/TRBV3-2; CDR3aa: ASSRCHPGGNQPQH
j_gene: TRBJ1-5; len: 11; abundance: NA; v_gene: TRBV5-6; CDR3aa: ASSLYPGQPQH
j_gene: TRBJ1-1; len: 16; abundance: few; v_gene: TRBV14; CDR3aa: ASSPWTGAYYRGTEAF
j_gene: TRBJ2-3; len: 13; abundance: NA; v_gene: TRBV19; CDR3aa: ASGGVFTSTDTQY
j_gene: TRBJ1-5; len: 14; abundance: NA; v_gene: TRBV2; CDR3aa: ASSAEETGSDQPQH
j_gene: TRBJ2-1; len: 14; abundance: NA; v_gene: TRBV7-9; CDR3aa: ASRSAGTGATNEQF
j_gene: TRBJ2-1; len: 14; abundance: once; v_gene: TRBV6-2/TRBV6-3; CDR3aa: ASSYILADAYNEQF
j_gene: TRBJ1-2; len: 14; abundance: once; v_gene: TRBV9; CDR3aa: ASSVDDRMRADGYT
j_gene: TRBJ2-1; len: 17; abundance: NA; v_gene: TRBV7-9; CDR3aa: ASSFSLGQGAWMNNEQF
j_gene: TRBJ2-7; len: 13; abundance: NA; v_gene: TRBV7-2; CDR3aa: ASSSWDREDYEQY
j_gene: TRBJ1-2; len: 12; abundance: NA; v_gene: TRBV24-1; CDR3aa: ATSERGLNYGYT
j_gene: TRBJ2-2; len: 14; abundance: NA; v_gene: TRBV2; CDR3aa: ASSGSDRGLTGELF
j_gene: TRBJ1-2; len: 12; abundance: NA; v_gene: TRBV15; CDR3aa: ATSRLDRDNGYT